The 30 T cell receptor beta chains below come from one sample, sequenced in a study of T cells after yellow fever vaccination. Via MiXCR, TCRdb re-called the 5' RACE reads, giving one row per CDR3 protein. The sample lists 46,000 or so distinct CDR3 sequences; roughly 6.4% were seen once. The sample in question was PBMCs, either bulk or a sorted T-cell subset (CD4+, CD8+, memory, or dextramer-sorted; not recorded which), obtained 45 days after the yellow fever booster vaccination. These receptors all come from a young man who received the YFV17D yellow fever vaccine.

Comments on this clonotype: A much bigger clone sits one base away, suggesting this may be a read error. CDR3 region: CASSESTHIAGEHFF. The CDR3, as DNA: TGTGCCAGCAGTGAATCCACTCATATCGCCGGTGAGCACTTCTTC. This chain links TRBV25-1 with TRBJ2-1; unclear D gene. The CDR3 covers 15 residues. The V gene's germline CDR1 is MGHDK and CDR2 SYGVNS.

The V call is TRBV19, the J call TRBJ2-7, with D uncertain. The CDR3 contains 16 residues. The V and J ends lost 6 bases and 0 bases respectively, with 18 bases between them. Germline CDR1 LNHDA, CDR2 SQIVND (reference sequence). As DNA, the CDR3 is TGTGCCAGTAGCCCTCTTTCGACGGGCGGCTCCTACGAGCAGTACTTC. Its translation is CASSPLSTGGSYEQYF.

This clonotype was seen a few times. The rearrangement uses TRBV29-1 and TRBJ2-7, with D perhaps given as TRBD1 or TRBD2 (5 bases each). The CDR3 spans 15 residues. Germline V gives CDR1 SQVTM, CDR2 ANQGSEA. V was clipped by 1 base and J by 7 bases, with 20 bases between them. Written as DNA, the CDR3 is TGCAGCGTTGAAGGAGGGGACCGACGCAGAGGTGAGCAGTACTTC. Translated: CSVEGGDRRRGEQYF.

This clonotype was counted ten times or more. The chain uses TRBV20-1 and TRBJ2-1; 10 positions agree with TRBD2. CDR1 is DFQATT, CDR2 SNEGSKA, per germline (reference sequence). The CDR3 loop spans 14 amino acids. V was pared by 2 bases and J by 5 bases, with 3 bases of the junction left unmatched. In nucleotides, the CDR3 is TGCAGTGCTAGACTAGCGGGAGCGCACAATGAGCAGTTCTTC. Translation gives CSARLAGAHNEQFF.

The V call is TRBV5-1, the J call TRBJ2-2; 11 nucleotides align to TRBD2. J lost 5 bases, V lost 4 bases, and 4 bases had no gene match. CDR1 and CDR2 (germline): SGHRS, YFSETQ. The CDR3 runs 15 residues. The chain's CDR3 is CASSPGLAETGELFF. The CDR3 DNA is TGCGCCAGCAGCCCGGGACTAGCGGAAACCGGGGAGCTGTTTTTT.

This clonotype was seen ten or more times. The chain links TRBV5-1 to TRBJ1-2, with 9 bases aligning to TRBD1. Germline CDR1 SGHRS, CDR2 YFSETQ. CDR3 length: 13 amino acids. Unmatched junction bases numbered 2, after V lost 4 bases and J lost 4 bases. The CDR3 spells CASSRDRVYGYTF. The CDR3 DNA reads TGCGCCAGCAGCCGGGACAGGGTCTATGGCTACACCTTC.

The DNA for the CDR3 is TGTGCCAGCAGTTACTCGGGCAGGGGGAATCAGCCCCAGCATTTT. This sequence encodes CASSYSGRGNQPQHF. The chain recombines TRBV6-5 with TRBJ1-5; 7 bases agree with TRBD1. V lost 0 bases, J lost 4 bases, and 3 bases stayed unmatched. The CDR3 is made up of 15 amino acids. The germline V gene encodes CDR1 MNHEY and CDR2 SVGAGI.

The chain carries TRBV7-9 and TRBJ1-2; 9 bases fit TRBD1. J lost 0 bases, V lost 4 bases, and 3 bases had no gene match. CDR3 length equals 15 residues. Germline CDR1 SEHNR, CDR2 FQNEAQ (reference sequence). The CDR3 nucleotides read TGTGCCAGCAGCTCTGACAGGGGGGCTAACTATGGCTACACCTTC. Its protein is CASSSDRGANYGYTF.

This clonotype was detected ten times or more. J is TRBJ2-7 and V is TRBV6-6; D may be TRBD1 (5 bases). CDR1 is MNHNY, CDR2 SVGAGI, per germline (reference sequence). This CDR3 spans 12 amino acids. The V end lost 4 bases, the J end lost 4 bases, and 8 bases lay between the germline ends. CDR3 region: CASSSQGYEQYF. Written as DNA, the CDR3 is TGTGCCAGCAGTTCCCAGGGATACGAGCAGTACTTC.

The rearrangement uses TRBV3-1 and TRBJ2-3, with D maybe TRBD1 (5 bases). Germline CDR1 LGHDT, CDR2 YNNKEL (reference sequence). The CDR3 consists of 14 residues. V lost 2 bases to trimming and J lost 3 bases, with 9 bases between them. The chain's CDR3 is CASSQRTFTDTQYF. The CDR3 nucleotides are TGTGCCAGCAGCCAACGGACATTTACAGATACGCAGTATTTT.

This clonotype appeared many times. This chain joins TRBV11-2 and TRBJ2-3, with D uncertain. Trimming stripped 1 base from V and 2 bases from J, with 7 bases between. The CDR3 length is 14 residues. The germline CDR1 and CDR2 sequences are SGHAT and FQNNGV. CDR3 sequence: CASSLGLPTDTQYF. CDR3 nucleotides: TGTGCCAGCAGCTTAGGTCTCCCCACAGATACGCAGTATTTT.

This clonotype showed up just a few times. The CDR3 sequence is CSVAGPGRRYEQYF. DNA for the CDR3: TGCAGCGTTGCCGGTCCGGGGAGGAGGTACGAGCAGTACTTC. The chain has TRBV29-1 and TRBJ2-7, with D possibly TRBD2 on 6 matching bases. Germline V CDR1 and CDR2: SQVTM, ANQGSEA. Trimming left V 4 bases short and J 4 bases short, with 17 bases between. This CDR3 is 14 amino acids long.

This clonotype was counted between two and nine times. V gene TRBV10-3 combines with J gene TRBJ1-5, with a tentative D call TRBD1 (5 bases). This CDR3 contains 13 residues. V was clipped by 4 bases and J by 5 bases, with 9 bases between them. Per the germline V gene, CDR1 is ENHRY and CDR2 is SYGVKD. CDR3 amino acids: CAISAGTDQPQHF. The CDR3 DNA is TGTGCCATCAGTGCAGGGACCGATCAGCCCCAGCATTTT.

This clonotype was seen a handful of times. Mismatch with germline at one junction end may stem from a read error. The chain couples TRBV30 to TRBJ1-5, with 7 bases fitting TRBD1. The CDR3 contains 14 residues. Germline V gene data show CDR1 as GTSNPN and CDR2 as SVGIG (reference sequence). The DNA of the CDR3 is TGTGCCTGGAGCTTCCTAGGGGGCAAGCAGCCCCAGCATTTT. Amino acid sequence: CAWSFLGGKQPQHF.

The V and J genes are TRBV20-1 and TRBJ1-1, with a weak D call TRBD1 (6 bases). Trimming stripped 3 bases from V and 2 bases from J, with 13 bases between. The germline CDR1 and CDR2 sequences are DFQATT and SNEGSKA (reference sequence). This CDR3 spans 14 amino acids. Here the CDR3 reads CSASPGAVNTEAFF. DNA for the CDR3: TGCAGTGCTAGTCCGGGGGCGGTAAACACTGAAGCTTTCTTT.

This clonotype was seen at least ten times. The chain recombines TRBV5-1 with TRBJ2-1, with 8 nucleotides matching TRBD2. The junction had 11 bases not matched to a gene; V was cut back by 3 bases and J by 9 bases. Germline CDR1 and CDR2: SGHRS and YFSETQ. The CDR3 spans 15 residues. In nucleotides, the CDR3 is TGCGCCAGCAGCTCCTTCGGGACTAGTGATAGTGAGCAGTTCTTC. Translating gives CASSSFGTSDSEQFF.

Regarding this clonotype: Given a much more abundant clone one base away, this may be a read error. CDR3 amino acids: CASCQPLRRRQNDNEQFF. In DNA form, the CDR3 reads TGTGCCAGCTGCCAACCTCTCCGGCGGAGACAAAATGACAATGAGCAGTTCTTC. The chain is built from TRBV3-1 and TRBJ2-1; D gene ambiguous. Per the germline V gene, CDR1 is LGHDT and CDR2 is YNNKEL (reference sequence). The CDR3 extends over 18 amino acids.

In its sample, this clonotype was seen many times. The chain links TRBV29-1 to TRBJ2-3, with 13 bases aligning to TRBD2. The CDR3 is made up of 15 amino acids. The V gene's germline CDR1 is SQVTM and CDR2 ANQGSEA. After removal of 5 bases from V and 4 bases from J, the junction contained 6 bases not matched to a gene. The CDR3 coding sequence is TGCAGCGTTTCCGGACTAGCGGGAGCCGCAGATACGCAGTATTTT. Its protein product is CSVSGLAGAADTQYF.

This clonotype was counted many times. The V gene is TRBV29-1, the J gene TRBJ2-1; the D is unclear. Germline assignment: CDR1 SQVTM and CDR2 ANQGSEA. V was trimmed by 6 bases and J by 5 bases, leaving 14 bases between them. The CDR3 contains 13 residues. DNA for the CDR3: TGCAGCGTCCCCCAATTTGACAACAATGAGCAGTTCTTC. Amino acids: CSVPQFDNNEQFF.

This clonotype occurred many times. This sequence joins TRBV10-1 and TRBJ2-4; D unclear. Germline V CDR1 and CDR2: WNHNN, SYGVQD (reference sequence). The CDR3 covers 12 residues. The germline V and J ends were trimmed by 2 bases and 12 bases, with 11 bases remaining between them. The CDR3 here is CASSEDLRTQYF. The CDR3 DNA reads as TGCGCCAGCAGTGAGGATCTGAGAACTCAGTACTTC.

There are a few counts of this clonotype. This rearrangement joins TRBV20-1 to TRBJ1-5; TRBD1 matches at 7 bases. Germline loops: CDR1 DFQATT, CDR2 SNEGSKA (reference sequence). J was trimmed by 2 bases and V by 6 bases; bases with no gene match: 4. This CDR3 region has 13 residues. The CDR3 loop is CSARQGGNQPQHF. Here the CDR3 DNA reads TGCAGTGCGAGACAGGGTGGCAATCAGCCCCAGCATTTT.

This clonotype has more than one count but fewer than ten. V usage is TRBV6-1 and J usage is TRBJ2-7; 7 bases are shared with TRBD2. V shed 2 bases, J shed 5 bases, and the junction held 9 bases outside the gene matches. The CDR3 consists of 15 residues. The germline V gene encodes CDR1 MNHNS and CDR2 SASEGT. This CDR3 reads CASSESGLTRDEQYF. The CDR3 coding sequence is TGTGCCAGCAGTGAATCGGGACTAACACGGGACGAGCAGTACTTC.

There are many counts of this clonotype. The chain carries TRBV18 and TRBJ2-2; D is ambiguous. CDR3 size: 13 residues. The ends were cut back, 3 bases at V and 3 bases at J, with 5 bases in the middle. Germline CDR1 and CDR2: KGHSH and LQKENI. CDR3 coding DNA: TGTGCCAGCTCACCCTTTGACACCGGGGAGCTGTTTTTT. Protein product: CASSPFDTGELFF.

This clonotype was picked up many times. The V call is TRBV5-4, the J call TRBJ2-2; TRBD1 matches at 7 bases. Germline V CDR1 and CDR2: SGHNT, YYREEE (reference sequence). The V segment lost 4 bases and the J segment 6 bases; nucleotides outside the gene matches: 6. CDR3 length: 14 amino acids. The CDR3 sequence is CASSINRGSGELFF. The CDR3 DNA sequence: TGTGCCAGCAGCATAAACAGGGGATCCGGGGAGCTGTTTTTT.

Relative to its sample, this clonotype is medium-sized (0.01 to 0.1%). This chain uses TRBV29-1 with TRBJ2-2, with D maybe TRBD1 (5 bases). Per the germline V gene, CDR1 is SQVTM and CDR2 is ANQGSEA. The V and J ends lost 7 bases and 1 base respectively, with 10 bases between them. The CDR3 length is 13 residues. CDR3 region: CSATGQNTGELFF. The CDR3 DNA reads TGCAGCGCTACCGGACAGAACACCGGGGAGCTGTTTTTT.

This clonotype has at least ten counts. The chain is built from TRBV15 and TRBJ2-2; D is uncertain. The CDR3 has 14 amino acids. Trimming stripped 0 bases from V and 6 bases from J, with 8 bases between. Per germline, CDR1 LNHNV and CDR2 YYDKDF (reference sequence). CDR3 coding DNA: TGTGCCACCAGCAGAGATCTGGTTTCCGGGGAGCTGTTTTTT. Protein sequence: CATSRDLVSGELFF.

This clonotype was recorded a few times. The chain carries TRBV4-3 and TRBJ2-4; TRBD2 is a possible D gene (6 bases). The germline V gene encodes CDR1 LGHNA and CDR2 YSLEER. Trimming shortened V by 1 base and J by 3 bases, and 16 bases separated the two germline ends. This CDR3 has 17 residues. CDR3 in amino acids: CASSQVTSGEDKNIQYF. CDR3 nucleotides: TGCGCCAGCAGCCAAGTTACGTCGGGAGAGGACAAAAACATTCAGTACTTC.

The genes are TRBV18 and TRBJ2-2, with 8 positions matching TRBD1. Per the germline V gene, CDR1 is KGHSH and CDR2 is LQKENI. CDR3 length: 16 amino acids. Trimming cost V 3 bases and J 0 bases; bases outside gene matches: 3. CDR3 coding DNA: TGTGCCAGCTCACCTCGGACAGGGTCGAACACCGGGGAGCTGTTTTTT. This codes for CASSPRTGSNTGELFF.

The table lists this clonotype with a few counts. The chain carries TRBV7-2 and TRBJ1-5, with D uncertain. The CDR3 has 13 residues. CDR1 SGHTA and CDR2 FQGNSA come from the germline V gene. Trimming stripped 3 bases from V and 7 bases from J, with 10 bases between. As DNA, the CDR3 is TGTGCCAGCAGCTTCGAGAGGAACCAGCCCCAGCATTTT. It codes for CASSFERNQPQHF. The whole variable domain, filled in from reference TRBV7-2 and TRBJ1-5, reads GAGVSQSPSNKVTEKGKDVELRCDPISGHTALYWYRQSLGQGLEFLIYFQGNSAPDKSGLPSDRFSAERTGGSVSTLTIQRTQQEDSAVYLCASSFERNQPQHFGDGTRLSIL.

This clonotype was observed at least ten times. The CDR3: CASSIPTGYEQYF. DNA of the CDR3: TGTGCCAGCAGCATTCCGACAGGGTACGAGCAGTACTTC. This chain uses TRBV5-6 with TRBJ2-7; 7 bases fit TRBD1. V shed 4 bases, J shed 4 bases, and the junction held 5 bases outside the gene matches. The CDR3 length is 13 residues. Germline V gives CDR1 SGHDT, CDR2 YYEEEE.